This entry concerns a single T cell receptor beta chain. What it binds is unknown. The sample belongs to a study of T cell responses to AZD1222 COVID-19 vaccine. Study conclusions and caveats: Spike was spanned by vaccine-associated CD4 TCRs, with dominance at 160-218 and 743-854. Close to half of spike-specific TCRs reportedly recognize unmutated variant regions. Clonal diversity may have been underestimated in mostly white British donors.

Assay: immunoSEQ multiplex PCR; the TCRdb copy retains only in-frame clones and omits some. The sample lists approximately 80,000 clones; over 75% were seen once. The CDR3 runs to 16 residues. Trimming cost V 0 bases and J 0 bases, with 10 bases left between them. CDR1 and CDR2 (germline): SGHTS, YDEGEE. Sequences were derived from peripheral blood, sampled on day 0 of MenACWY control vaccination. V is TRBV5-8 and J is TRBJ1-5; D remains ambiguous. The clonotype originates from an adult in good health. The CDR3, as DNA: TGTGCCAGCAGCTTGGCCCGGAGATATAGCAATCAGCCCCAGCATTTT. Protein product: CASSLARRYSNQPQHF. The complete variable domain, with remaining parts taken from reference TRBV5-8 and TRBJ1-5, reads EAGVTQSPTHLIKTRGQQATLRCSPISGHTSVYWYQQALGLGLQFLLWYDEGEERNRGNFPPRFSGRQFPNYSSELNVNALELEDSALYLCASSLARRYSNQPQHFGDGTRLSIL.